The 24 T cell receptor beta chains listed next were all sequenced from one sample in a study of blood T cell repertoires in COVID-19 (TCRdb year 2020). The receptor library was made with the immunoSEQ multiplex PCR assay. Sourced from immuneACCESS, this table was stored by TCRdb with only in-frame sequences that have V and J called. A share of the clones is absent; for the studies checked, an unresolved V gene accounts for under half, and the remainder has no known explanation. This sample has some 150,000 clones in its table, and 78% of those were observed once. The ten largest clones add up to less than 7.5% of the sample. The sequenced sample was PBMCs or T cells enriched from blood (not recorded which). The source of these receptors is a woman aged 50 to 60 who had recovered from COVID-19.

As DNA, the CDR3 is TGTGCCAGCAGCGGACAGGATTCACCCCTCCACTTT. Residues: CASSGQDSPLHF. This sequence joins TRBV9 and TRBJ1-6; possibly TRBD1 for D (6 bases). Trimming took 3 bases from V and 8 from J, leaving 6 bases between them. Germline V gene data show CDR1 as SGDLS and CDR2 as YYNGEE. The CDR3 has 12 amino acids.

The chain carries TRBV28 and TRBJ1-4, with D uncertain. Germline V CDR1 and CDR2: MDHEN, SYDVKM. The ends were cut back, 8 bases at V and 0 bases at J, with 16 bases in the middle. The CDR3 is made up of 16 amino acids. The CDR3 sequence is CASFTLRATTNEKLFF. The CDR3 DNA reads TGTGCCAGCTTTACCCTGAGGGCTACAACTAATGAAAAACTGTTTTTT.

V is TRBV18 and J is TRBJ2-4, with TRBD1 matching 8 bases. CDR3 size: 14 residues. In germline, CDR1 is KGHSH, CDR2 LQKENI. J was trimmed by 10 bases and V by 2 bases; bases with no gene match: 7. In DNA, the CDR3 is TGTGCCAGCTCACCATGGGACAGGTCCGTAATTCAGTACTTC. This translates into CASSPWDRSVIQYF.

The gene calls are TRBV27 and TRBJ1-6; D perhaps matches TRBD1 (5 bases). The CDR3 is 14 residues long. Germline loops: CDR1 MNHEY, CDR2 SMNVEV (reference sequence). Trimming pared 6 bases from V and 8 bases from J, leaving 14 bases between. The DNA of the CDR3 is TGTGCCAGCAGAATTCAGGGTTCCCATTCACCCCTCCACTTT. Residues: CASRIQGSHSPLHF.

CDR3 residues: CASSFAGLYGYTF. DNA for the CDR3: TGTGCCAGCAGTTTCGCGGGACTCTATGGCTACACCTTC. The chain has TRBV27 and TRBJ1-2; possible D gene TRBD1, 5 bases. Germline V lookup: CDR1 MNHEY, CDR2 SMNVEV (reference sequence). This CDR3 is built from 13 residues. V was shortened by 3 bases and J by 4 bases, with 9 bases between the two germline ends.

In its sample, this clone was seen a few times. The chain has TRBV28 and TRBJ2-7, with D possibly being TRBD2 (6 bases). Germline CDR1 MDHEN, CDR2 SYDVKM. Trimming took 8 bases from V and 7 from J, leaving 12 bases between them. The CDR3 runs 11 residues. CDR3 coding DNA: TGTGCCAGCCCCTTTGGGGGGGAGCAGTACGTC. Translation gives CASPFGGEQYV.

This clone was found a few times. The rearrangement links TRBV25-1 to TRBJ2-7, with TRBD2 matching over 7 bases. Trimming took 2 bases from V and 7 from J; bases not matched to a gene: 5. This CDR3 region has 13 residues. Germline V lookup: CDR1 MGHDK, CDR2 SYGVNS. The CDR3 DNA reads as TGTGCCAGCAGTGAACAAGCGGGATGGGAGCAGTACTTC. Translated: CASSEQAGWEQYF.

The chain recombines TRBV6-5 with TRBJ2-7; possibly TRBD2 for D (7 bases). The CDR3 spans 13 residues. V was clipped by 5 bases and J by 9 bases, with 17 bases between them. The germline V gene encodes CDR1 MNHEY and CDR2 SVGAGI. The CDR3 sequence: CASSPRGGGLQYF. DNA for the CDR3: TGTGCCAGCAGTCCCAGGGGAGGGGGTCTGCAGTACTTC.

The genes are TRBV19 and TRBJ1-5; D is perhaps TRBD1 (5 bases). Germline V CDR1 and CDR2: LNHDA, SQIVND (reference sequence). CDR3 length equals 15 residues. V shed 6 bases and J shed 5 bases, with 17 bases lying between them. The CDR3 coding sequence is TGTGCCAGTAGCCCCTTGGGCAGGGATGATCAGCCCCAGCATTTT. It encodes CASSPLGRDDQPQHF. The full variable domain, rest sourced from reference TRBV19 and TRBJ1-5, is DGGITQSPKYLFRKEGQNVTLSCEQNLNHDAMYWYRQDPGQGLRLIYYSQIVNDFQKGDIAEGYSVSREKKESFPLTVTSAQKNPTAFYLCASSPLGRDDQPQHFGDGTRLSIL.

The genes are TRBV28 and TRBJ2-4; the D gene is possibly TRBD1 (5 bases). The CDR3 contains 16 residues. Germline V gene sequence: CDR1 MDHEN, CDR2 SYDVKM. Deletions cut 1 base from V and 3 bases from J, with 13 bases between. CDR3 in DNA: TGTGCCAGCAGTTTATCCGGCCAGGGTGGCAAAAACATTCAGTACTTC. Amino acid sequence: CASSLSGQGGKNIQYF.

This chain joins TRBV29-1 and TRBJ1-2, with 9 bases that match TRBD1. The V gene end was trimmed by 5 bases and the J gene end by 3 bases; junction bases not matched to a gene: 7. From germline, CDR1 is SQVTM and CDR2 ANQGSEA. The CDR3 consists of 14 residues. CDR3: CSVPLDRGDYGYTF. CDR3 coding DNA: TGCAGCGTTCCGCTGGACAGGGGAGACTATGGCTACACCTTC. Together with reference TRBV29-1 and TRBJ1-2, the CDR3 gives the full variable domain: SAVISQKPSRDICQRGTSLTIQCQVDSQVTMMFWYRQQPGQSLTLIATANQGSEATYESGFVIDKFPISRPNLTFSTLTVSNMSPEDSSIYLCSVPLDRGDYGYTFGSGTRLTVV.

The gene calls are TRBV19 and TRBJ2-5; D might be TRBD2 (5 bases). V was pared by 7 bases and J by 7 bases, with 16 bases between. Germline V gene sequence: CDR1 LNHDA, CDR2 SQIVND (reference sequence). The CDR3 covers 13 residues. CDR3 bases: TGTGCCAGTACCACTAGGGCCGATGGGACCCAGTACTTC. Its translation: CASTTRADGTQYF.

V gene TRBV5-1 combines with J gene TRBJ2-2; TRBD1 matches at 7 bases. The CDR3 is 16 residues long. Looked up from germline, CDR1 is SGHRS and CDR2 is YFSETQ. Trimming at V came to 3 bases and at J to 0 bases, leaving 5 bases not matched to a gene. The CDR3 DNA is TGCGCCAGCAGCTCCGGGACAGAAACGAACACCGGGGAGCTGTTTTTT. This codes for CASSSGTETNTGELFF.

The chain combines TRBV7-9 with TRBJ1-1; 9 bases align to TRBD1. Germline V gene sequence: CDR1 SEHNR, CDR2 FQNEAQ (reference sequence). V lost 1 base, J lost 4 bases, and 10 bases stayed unmatched. The CDR3 is made up of 17 amino acids. As DNA, the CDR3 is TGTGCCAGCAGCTTAGATGGTGGTCGGACAGGGGCCACTGAAGCTTTCTTT. Amino acid sequence: CASSLDGGRTGATEAFF.

This chain connects TRBV2 to TRBJ2-1; 13 bases agree with TRBD2. Germline V gives CDR1 SNHLY, CDR2 FYNNEI. V trimming: 4 bases; J trimming: 10 bases; junction bases outside the gene matches: 7. The CDR3 contains 15 residues. In nucleotides, the CDR3 is TGTGCCAGCAGTGCCCGACTAGCGGGGGGCGTCGAGCAGTTCTTC. This translates into CASSARLAGGVEQFF.

The rearrangement joins TRBV6-5 to TRBJ1-2; 9 positions match TRBD1. Germline trimming cut 4 bases from V and 4 bases from J; bases unmatched to any gene: 7. The CDR3 is 15 residues long. Germline CDR1 reads MNHEY; CDR2 reads SVGAGI. The CDR3 bases are TGTGCCAGCAGTTCCCCGGGACAGGGAATCTATGGCTACACCTTC. Translated, it gives CASSSPGQGIYGYTF.

The J gene is TRBJ2-3, the V gene TRBV12-5, with 8 bases matching TRBD2. The V segment lost 6 bases and the J segment 2 bases; nucleotides outside the gene matches: 10. CDR1 and CDR2 from the germline V gene are LGHNT and FRNRAP. This CDR3 is built from 16 residues. CDR3 nucleotides: TGTGCTAGTGGCAAGCGTCGGGAGGGACTCACAGATACGCAGTATTTT. This sequence encodes CASGKRREGLTDTQYF.

This chain uses TRBV7-3 with TRBJ2-3; TRBD2 might be the D (6 bases). The CDR3 sequence is 14 residues long. V lost 3 bases to trimming and J lost 1 base, with 8 bases between them. CDR1 SGHTA and CDR2 FQGTGA come from the germline V gene. CDR3 loop: CASSFSGGTDTQYF. The DNA for the CDR3 is TGTGCCAGCAGCTTCTCGGGAGGCACAGATACGCAGTATTTT.

The rearrangement uses TRBV10-3 and TRBJ2-2; 14 positions match TRBD2. Germline V gene data show CDR1 as ENHRY and CDR2 as SYGVKD. The CDR3 is 18 residues long. With V trimmed by 5 bases and J by 7 bases, 12 bases remained unmatched. This chain's CDR3 is CAISPLGLAGDDNGELFF. The CDR3 nucleotides are TGTGCCATCAGTCCTTTGGGACTAGCGGGGGATGACAACGGGGAGCTGTTTTTT.

This clone showed up just a few times. The J gene is TRBJ2-3, the V gene TRBV10-3; possibly TRBD2 for D (5 bases). This CDR3 is 14 amino acids long. V lost 8 bases and J 2 bases, leaving 14 bases between the germline ends. Germline values: CDR1 ENHRY, CDR2 SYGVKD. This CDR3 reads CAIQVGGLTDTQYF. CDR3 DNA sequence: TGTGCCATCCAAGTCGGCGGACTCACAGATACGCAGTATTTT.

This clone was seen only once. The chain links TRBV3-1 (or the pseudogene TRBV3-2) to TRBJ1-5, with a possible D match to TRBD1 (6 bases). The length of the CDR3 is 15 residues. The germline V and J ends were trimmed by 1 base and 3 bases, with 10 bases remaining between them. Germline V gene sequence: CDR1 LGHDT, CDR2 YNNKEL (reference sequence). The CDR3 DNA is TGTGCCAGCAGCCAAGGAGGACAGCCCAATCAGCCCCAGCATTTT. It codes for CASSQGGQPNQPQHF.

This clone was picked up a small number of times. The rearrangement joins TRBV6-5 to TRBJ1-6; 8 nucleotides agree with TRBD1. Germline loops: CDR1 MNHEY, CDR2 SVGAGI. V was clipped by 5 bases and J by 10 bases; unmatched bases: 7. The length of the CDR3 is 14 residues. The DNA for the CDR3 is TGTGCCAGCAGTAAGACAGGGGTTTTCTCACCCCTCCACTTT. Its protein is CASSKTGVFSPLHF.

The chain recombines TRBV6-5 with TRBJ2-1, with a weak D call TRBD2 (5 bases). In germline, CDR1 is MNHEY, CDR2 SVGAGI. With 0 bases removed from V and 8 bases from J, the gap between germline ends came to 11 bases. The length of the CDR3 is 14 residues. CDR3 coding DNA: TGTGCCAGCAGTTACTCGAGAGGGATCGATGAGCAGTTCTTC. Amino acids: CASSYSRGIDEQFF.

V usage is TRBV23-1 and J usage is TRBJ1-5, with 9 bases matching TRBD1. TRBV23-1 is classed as an ORF, of uncertain function. The CDR3 is 16 residues long. With 7 bases clipped from V and 0 bases from J, the junction kept 7 bases outside the gene matches. CDR3 DNA: TGCGCCAGCAATGGGGACAGGGCCTATAGCAATCAGCCCCAGCATTTT. Its protein product is CASNGDRAYSNQPQHF.